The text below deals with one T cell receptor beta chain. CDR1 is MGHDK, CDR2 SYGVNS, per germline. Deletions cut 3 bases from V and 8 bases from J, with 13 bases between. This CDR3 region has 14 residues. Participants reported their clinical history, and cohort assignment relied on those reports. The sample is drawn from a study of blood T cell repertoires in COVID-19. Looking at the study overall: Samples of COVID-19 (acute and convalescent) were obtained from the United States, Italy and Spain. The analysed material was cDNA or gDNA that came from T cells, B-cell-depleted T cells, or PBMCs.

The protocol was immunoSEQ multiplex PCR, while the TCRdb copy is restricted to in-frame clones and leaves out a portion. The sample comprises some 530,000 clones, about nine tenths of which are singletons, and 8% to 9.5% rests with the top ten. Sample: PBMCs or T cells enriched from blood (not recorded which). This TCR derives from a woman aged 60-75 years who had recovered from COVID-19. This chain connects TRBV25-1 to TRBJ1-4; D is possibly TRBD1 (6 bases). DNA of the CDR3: TGTGCCAGCAGTGAGGGGGCGCCTGGGGAAAAACTGTTTTTT. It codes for CASSEGAPGEKLFF. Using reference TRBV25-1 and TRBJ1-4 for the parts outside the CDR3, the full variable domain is EADIYQTPRYLVIGTGKKITLECSQTMGHDKMYWYQQDPGMELHLIHYSYGVNSTEKGDLSSESTVSRIRTEHFPLTLESARPSHTSQYLCASSEGAPGEKLFFGSGTQLSVL.